This T cell receptor beta chain was identified in a study of beta chain features in type 1 diabetes. This clone has more than one count but fewer than ten. Expressed TCRB transcripts were sequenced because the isolated RNA had all been reverse transcribed beforehand. Assay used: immunoSEQ multiplex PCR; TCRdb lists only in-frame clones, some missing. This table has 970,000 or so clones, 15% to 20% appearing once. This CDR3 region has 18 residues. CDR1 MGHDK and CDR2 SYGVNS come from the germline V gene. The V and J ends lost 6 bases and 6 bases respectively, with 27 bases between them. The clonotype was recovered from a woman between 18 and 29 years old in good health. This chain joins TRBV25-1 and TRBJ2-1, with D maybe TRBD1 (6 bases). The sequenced sample consisted of naive CD4+ T cells from blood. CDR3: CASREAGAAEVSLNEQFF. The DNA of the CDR3 is TGTGCCAGCAGAGAGGCAGGGGCCGCCGAGGTATCCCTCAATGAGCAGTTCTTC.